Here is one TCR beta chain with its context. This record belongs to a study of T-cell reconstitution after alpha-beta-depleted transplantation in children. Trimming shortened V by 1 base and J by 1 base, and 10 bases separated the two germline ends. Germline CDR1 and CDR2: DFQATT and SNEGSKA (reference sequence). This CDR3 spans 14 amino acids. The authors prepared the TCRbeta library with unique molecular identifiers. TCRdb reprocessed the PCR reads with MiXCR, giving one entry per CDR3 protein. Here the sample spans some 500,000 distinct CDR3 sequences, 18% being singletons. The sample in question was PBMCs from the stem cell graft donor, obtained from the stem cell graft. The chain combines TRBV20-1 with TRBJ1-1; D might be TRBD1 (6 bases). The sequence was collected from a human donor who donated a stem cell graft to a child with acute lymphoblastic leukemia. The DNA for the CDR3 is TGCAGTGCTAGAGTGGAGGGGGGGAACACTGAAGCTTTCTTT. Its protein product is CSARVEGGNTEAFF.